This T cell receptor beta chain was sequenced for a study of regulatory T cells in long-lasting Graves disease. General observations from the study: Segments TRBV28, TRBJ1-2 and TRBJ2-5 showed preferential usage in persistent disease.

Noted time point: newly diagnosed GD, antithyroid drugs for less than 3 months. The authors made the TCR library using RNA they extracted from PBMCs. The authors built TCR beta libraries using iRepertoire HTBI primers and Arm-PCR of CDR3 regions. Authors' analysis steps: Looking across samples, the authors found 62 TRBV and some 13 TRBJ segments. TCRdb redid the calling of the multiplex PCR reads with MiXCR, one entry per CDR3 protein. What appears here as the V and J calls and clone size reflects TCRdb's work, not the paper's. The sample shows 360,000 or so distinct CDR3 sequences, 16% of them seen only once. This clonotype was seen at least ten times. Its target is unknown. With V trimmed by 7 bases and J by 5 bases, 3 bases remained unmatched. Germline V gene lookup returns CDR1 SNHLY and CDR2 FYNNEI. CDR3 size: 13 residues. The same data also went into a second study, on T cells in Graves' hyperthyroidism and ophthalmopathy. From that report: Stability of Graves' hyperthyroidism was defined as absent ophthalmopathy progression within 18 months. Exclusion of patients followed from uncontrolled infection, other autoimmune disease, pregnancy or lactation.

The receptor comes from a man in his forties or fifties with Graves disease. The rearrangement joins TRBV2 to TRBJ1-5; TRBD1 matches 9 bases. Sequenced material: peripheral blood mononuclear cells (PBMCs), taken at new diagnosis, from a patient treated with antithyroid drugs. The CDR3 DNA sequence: TGTGCCAGCACCCGGGACAGGGATCAGCCCCAGCATTTT. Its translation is CASTRDRDQPQHF.